This T cell receptor beta chain was sequenced for a study of T cells after somatic rescue of genetic block. The assay was immunoSEQ multiplex PCR, and TCRdb's table has in-frame clones only and misses some. The sample has about 88,000 clones, approximately 90% seen once. Trimming stripped 4 bases from V and 7 bases from J, with 17 bases between. Germline V gene data show CDR1 as MDHEN and CDR2 as SYDVKM. There are 14 residues in the CDR3. Sequenced input: peripheral blood mononuclear cells (PBMCs). This chain links TRBV28 with TRBJ2-7, with a tentative D call TRBD2 (5 bases). The receptor's source is a woman aged 18 to 35. CDR3 loop: CASSSPGWGVEQYF. In DNA form, the CDR3 reads TGTGCCAGCAGTTCTCCCGGATGGGGAGTTGAGCAGTACTTC. The variable domain in full, with the rest retrieved from reference TRBV28 and TRBJ2-7, is DVKVTQSSRYLVKRTGEKVFLECVQDMDHENMFWYRQDPGLGLRLIYFSYDVKMKEKGDIPEGYSVSREKKERFSLILESASTNQTSMYLCASSSPGWGVEQYFGPGTRLTVT.